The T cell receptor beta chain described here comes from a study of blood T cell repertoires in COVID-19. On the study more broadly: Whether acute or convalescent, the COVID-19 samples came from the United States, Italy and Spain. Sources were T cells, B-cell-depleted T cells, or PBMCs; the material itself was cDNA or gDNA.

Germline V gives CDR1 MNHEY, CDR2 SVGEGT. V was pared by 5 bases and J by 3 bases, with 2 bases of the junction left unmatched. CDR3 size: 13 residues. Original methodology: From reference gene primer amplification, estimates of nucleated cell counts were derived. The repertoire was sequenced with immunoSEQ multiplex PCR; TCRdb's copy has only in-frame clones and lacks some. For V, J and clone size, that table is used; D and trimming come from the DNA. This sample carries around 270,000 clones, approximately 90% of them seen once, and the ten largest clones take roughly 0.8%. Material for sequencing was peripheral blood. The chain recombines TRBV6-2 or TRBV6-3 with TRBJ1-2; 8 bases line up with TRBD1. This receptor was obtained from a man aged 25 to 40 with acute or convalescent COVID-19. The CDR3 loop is CASSATGDYGYTF. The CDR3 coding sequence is TGTGCCAGCAGTGCGACAGGGGACTATGGCTACACCTTC.